This is a list of T cell receptor beta chains from one sample in a study of T-cell memory formation after mild COVID-19. TCRdb ran MiXCR on the 5' RACE reads and lists one entry per CDR3 protein. Among fewer than 140,000 distinct CDR3 sequences listed, around 12% were seen once. The sequencing sample was made of PBMCs or a T cell subset sorted from them (not recorded which). These receptor sequences come from an adult woman who had mild COVID-19 (a few samples of this study predate the infection). Cell type and time point are not known. The CDR3 runs from the conserved cysteine through the conserved F or W. The D gene is left open where the match is weak. Expanded clones are given a class, and other clones once, few, many or no size at all.

CDR3aa	CDR3nt	abundance	j_gene	d_gene	v_gene
CASSEGTPNPRYEQYF	TGTGCCAGCAGTGAAGGGACACCGAACCCGCGATACGAGCAGTACTTC	.	TRBJ2-7	.	TRBV25-1
CASSLAGTSLGAFF	TGTGCCAGCAGCTTAGCGGGGACATCCCTTGGAGCTTTCTTT	few	TRBJ1-1	.	TRBV11-2
CASGPFSYEQYF	TGTGCTAGTGGTCCCTTTTCCTACGAGCAGTACTTC	.	TRBJ2-7	.	TRBV12-5
CASSVGQPSNSPLHF	TGTGCCAGCAGCGTAGGCCAGCCAAGTAATTCACCCCTCCACTTT	.	TRBJ1-6	.	TRBV9
CATSRDHWGLKSPEQYF	TGTGCCACCAGCAGAGATCATTGGGGACTCAAAAGTCCCGAGCAGTACTTC	many	TRBJ2-7	.	TRBV15
CASSFSSGHHEQYF	TGTGCCAGCAGCTTTTCCTCCGGGCACCACGAGCAGTACTTC	.	TRBJ2-7	.	TRBV7-2
CASSQGQPRGYSSNEQFF	TGTGCCAGCAGCCAAGGCCAACCGCGGGGTTACAGTTCCAATGAGCAGTTCTTC	few	TRBJ2-1	.	TRBV14
CASSQDWSSLNTEAFF	TGTGCCAGCAGCCAAGATTGGTCAAGCCTAAACACTGAAGCTTTCTTT	many	TRBJ1-1	.	TRBV4-2
CSARDGPTLGDGQAGTEAFF	TGCAGTGCTAGAGATGGACCAACCCTTGGAGATGGGCAGGCTGGAACTGAAGCTTTCTTT	.	TRBJ1-1	.	TRBV20-1
CASSPGQAEAFF	TGTGCCAGCAGCCCCGGACAGGCTGAAGCTTTCTTT	few	TRBJ1-1	TRBD1	TRBV14
CAETGFTGELFF	TGTGCCGAGACAGGGTTCACCGGGGAGCTGTTTTTT	.	TRBJ2-2	TRBD1	TRBV30
CSAGQNTEAFF	TGCAGTGCCGGGCAGAACACTGAAGCTTTCTTT	.	TRBJ1-1	.	TRBV20-1
CASSKQGAENTGELFF	TGTGCCAGCAGCAAGCAGGGGGCGGAGAACACCGGGGAGCTGTTTTTT	few	TRBJ2-2	TRBD1	TRBV7-9
CASSPTGRANTGELFF	TGTGCCAGCAGCCCGACGGGACGGGCGAACACCGGGGAGCTGTTTTTT	.	TRBJ2-2	.	TRBV7-3
CASSLEAGVVNEQFF	TGTGCCAGCAGTTTAGAAGCGGGAGTGGTAAATGAGCAGTTCTTC	many	TRBJ2-1	TRBD2	TRBV12-3/TRBV12-4
CASSPRGAGDTGELFF	TGTGCCAGCAGCCCCAGGGGAGCGGGGGACACCGGGGAGCTGTTTTTT	.	TRBJ2-2	TRBD2	TRBV11-2
CASSLNEWGDEQFF	TGTGCCAGCAGCTTAAATGAGTGGGGCGATGAGCAGTTCTTC	many	TRBJ2-1	.	TRBV11-1
CASSSRAHEQYF	TGTGCCAGCAGTTCCAGGGCCCACGAGCAGTACTTC	.	TRBJ2-7	.	TRBV12-3/TRBV12-4
CASSYTRDLTGELFF	TGTGCCAGCAGTTACACCCGGGACCTCACCGGGGAGCTGTTTTTT	.	TRBJ2-2	.	TRBV6-2/TRBV6-3
CASLGTGGVNEQFF	TGTGCCAGCCTAGGGACCGGGGGGGTCAATGAGCAGTTCTTC	medium-sized	TRBJ2-1	TRBD2	TRBV12-3/TRBV12-4
CASLISGDSYEQYF	TGTGCCAGTCTCATCTCAGGGGACTCCTACGAGCAGTACTTC	many	TRBJ2-7	.	TRBV6-2/TRBV6-3
CASSLRDDNNQPQHF	TGTGCCAGCAGTTTAAGGGATGACAACAATCAGCCCCAGCATTTT	few	TRBJ1-5	.	TRBV12-3/TRBV12-4
CAISEPSGTLPYNEQFF	TGTGCCATCAGTGAGCCGTCCGGGACCCTCCCCTACAATGAGCAGTTCTTC	.	TRBJ2-1	.	TRBV10-3
CASSTSEGDTGELFF	TGTGCCAGCAGCACTAGCGAGGGGGACACCGGGGAGCTGTTTTTT	.	TRBJ2-2	.	TRBV12-3/TRBV12-4
CASSYSKGLESPLHF	TGTGCCAGCAGTTATAGTAAGGGGTTAGAGTCACCCCTCCACTTT	.	TRBJ1-6	.	TRBV6-6
CASSLRVDLLEETQYF	TGTGCCAGCAGCTTGCGGGTAGATCTCCTTGAGGAGACCCAGTACTTC	.	TRBJ2-5	.	TRBV5-5
CASSQGLAGATGELFF	TGTGCCAGCAGCCAAGGACTAGCGGGCGCCACCGGGGAGCTGTTTTTT	many	TRBJ2-2	TRBD2	TRBV3-1
CASSPQAGSYEQYF	TGCGCCAGCAGCCCCCAGGCGGGGTCCTACGAGCAGTACTTC	few	TRBJ2-7	.	TRBV4-3
CASSVSGGQYNEQFF	TGTGCCAGCAGCGTGTCGGGGGGACAATACAATGAGCAGTTCTTC	few	TRBJ2-1	.	TRBV9
CASSLKTGGNQPQHF	TGCGCCAGCAGCCTCAAGACAGGGGGCAATCAGCCCCAGCATTTT	few	TRBJ1-5	TRBD1	TRBV4-1
CASSLIRYSGANVLTF	TGTGCCAGCAGCCTAATCCGTTACTCTGGGGCCAACGTCCTGACTTTC	few	TRBJ2-6	.	TRBV7-9
CASTQIEGSGELFF	TGTGCCAGTACCCAAATAGAGGGATCCGGGGAGCTGTTTTTT	.	TRBJ2-2	.	TRBV19
CASQGVVREQFF	TGTGCCAGTCAGGGGGTGGTGCGGGAGCAGTTCTTC	many	TRBJ2-1	TRBD1	TRBV28
CASSLARGMTQYF	TGTGCCAGCAGCCTCGCGAGGGGGATGACGCAGTATTTT	.	TRBJ2-3	.	TRBV3-1
CAIRDRDYEQYF	TGTGCCATCCGGGACAGGGACTACGAGCAGTACTTC	.	TRBJ2-7	TRBD1	TRBV10-3
CASSSPPIYGQLVPYNEQFF	TGTGCCAGCAGCTCACCCCCGATCTATGGGCAACTCGTCCCCTACAATGAGCAGTTCTTC	few	TRBJ2-1	.	TRBV6-5
CASTSEQFF	TGTGCCAGCACGTCTGAGCAGTTCTTC	few	TRBJ2-1	.	TRBV2
CASGQGASDIQYF	TGTGCCAGCGGACAGGGGGCTTCGGACATTCAGTACTTC	.	TRBJ2-4	TRBD1	TRBV10-3
CASSPEEGYSGNTIYF	TGCGCCAGCAGCCCCGAGGAGGGATACTCTGGAAACACCATATATTTT	.	TRBJ1-3	.	TRBV5-1
CAISEPGLSGETQYF	TGTGCCATCAGTGAGCCCGGACTTTCCGGGGAGACCCAGTACTTC	few	TRBJ2-5	.	TRBV10-3
CASSWQGSYEQYF	TGTGCCAGCAGTTGGCAGGGAAGCTACGAGCAGTACTTC	few	TRBJ2-7	.	TRBV27
CASSPHLAFGDEQFF	TGTGCCAGCAGTCCCCACCTGGCCTTCGGGGATGAGCAGTTCTTC	many	TRBJ2-1	.	TRBV12-3/TRBV12-4
CSVEDGGTGPEQFF	TGCAGCGTTGAAGATGGTGGGACAGGGCCTGAGCAGTTCTTC	.	TRBJ2-1	TRBD1	TRBV29-1
CASSFGSLSNQPQHF	TGTGCCAGCAGCTTCGGTTCGTTGAGCAATCAGCCCCAGCATTTT	.	TRBJ1-5	.	TRBV5-6
CASTQGAGGGEQYF	TGCGCCAGCACCCAGGGAGCGGGAGGCGGGGAGCAGTACTTC	few	TRBJ2-7	TRBD2	TRBV4-3
CASSPAVAEAFF	TGTGCCAGCAGTCCCGCGGTCGCTGAAGCTTTCTTT	few	TRBJ1-1	.	TRBV12-3/TRBV12-4
CATSEPTGSTDTQYF	TGTGCCACCAGTGAACCGACAGGCAGCACAGATACGCAGTATTTT	.	TRBJ2-3	.	TRBV24-1
CASSASGGPTDTQYF	TGTGCCAGCAGCGCCTCGGGGGGACCCACAGATACGCAGTATTTT	few	TRBJ2-3	TRBD2	TRBV9
CASSYGPDREYF	TGTGCCAGCAGTTACGGCCCGGACAGAGAGTACTTC	.	TRBJ2-4	.	TRBV6-2/TRBV6-3
CASSLLPSEYNTGELFF	TGTGCCAGCAGTCTACTTCCTAGCGAGTACAACACCGGGGAGCTGTTTTTT	many	TRBJ2-2	.	TRBV6-5
CSAGVGVSYEQYF	TGCAGCGCCGGTGTCGGGGTCTCCTACGAGCAGTACTTC	few	TRBJ2-7	.	TRBV29-1